The 31 T cell receptor beta chains reported below all come from one sample, sequenced in a study of blood T cell repertoires in COVID-19. This table comes from immunoSEQ multiplex PCR, and its TCRdb copy is limited to in-frame clones, with some not included. The sample carries roughly 220,000 clones, about 85% recorded once. Sequenced material: peripheral blood. These receptors were taken from a man between 50 and 59 years old who had recovered from COVID-19.

This clone was seen just once. This chain connects TRBV7-9 to TRBJ2-2, with no clear D. V was clipped by 1 base and J by 1 base, with 7 bases between them. The CDR3 spans 15 residues. Germline CDR1 reads SEHNR; CDR2 reads FQNEAQ (reference sequence). CDR3 residues: CASSLVAGNTGELFF. CDR3 in DNA: TGTGCCAGCAGCTTAGTGGCTGGGAACACCGGGGAGCTGTTTTTT.

Comment on this clone: Other DNA sequences in this sample translate to the same CDR3. The rearrangement joins TRBV5-5 to TRBJ2-5; 13 nucleotides match TRBD2. The CDR3 length is 16 residues. Germline V CDR1 and CDR2: SGHKS, YYEKEE (reference sequence). V lost 0 bases and J lost 1; bases outside the gene matches: 0. The CDR3 DNA reads TGTGCCAGCAGCTTGGGACTAGCGGGAGGCCAAGAGACCCAGTACTTC. It specifies CASSLGLAGGQETQYF.

The chain carries TRBV25-1 and TRBJ2-7; the match to TRBD1 covers 9 bases. The V gene end was trimmed by 5 bases and the J gene end by 4 bases; junction bases not matched to a gene: 6. The germline gives CDR1 MGHDK, CDR2 SYGVNS. The CDR3 is 14 amino acids. The CDR3 spells CASSRGQGSYEQYF. CDR3 DNA: TGTGCCAGCAGTCGAGGACAGGGGAGTTACGAGCAGTACTTC.

This sequence joins TRBV15 and TRBJ2-1, with 7 bases aligning to TRBD2. Germline V gives CDR1 LNHNV, CDR2 YYDKDF (reference sequence). There are 15 residues in the CDR3. Trimming took 1 base from V and 5 from J; bases not matched to a gene: 5. The CDR3 sequence: CATSRGTSRHNEQFF. CDR3 nucleotide sequence: TGTGCCACCAGCAGAGGGACTAGTCGCCACAATGAGCAGTTCTTC.

There are a few counts of this clone. This rearrangement joins TRBV29-1 to TRBJ1-2; the match to TRBD1 covers 7 bases. V gave up 6 bases and J gave up 14 bases; unmatched junction bases: 9. Germline loops: CDR1 SQVTM, CDR2 ANQGSEA. The CDR3 extends over 10 amino acids. CDR3 protein: CSVGQAAQTF. Here the CDR3 DNA reads TGCAGCGTCGGACAGGCGGCCCAGACCTTC.

V and J are TRBV30 and TRBJ2-7; the D gene is possibly TRBD1 (7 bases). With 3 bases removed from V and 7 bases from J, the gap between germline ends came to 16 bases. Germline CDR1 and CDR2: GTSNPN and SVGIG (reference sequence). CDR3 length: 13 amino acids. CDR3 sequence reads: CAWRTGLAGEQYF. DNA for the CDR3: TGTGCCTGGAGGACAGGGCTGGCGGGGGAGCAGTACTTC.

The chain joins TRBV2 to TRBJ2-7; 10 bases are a match to TRBD1. Trimming cost V 6 bases and J 1 base; bases outside gene matches: 3. CDR3 length: 14 residues. Germline V gives CDR1 SNHLY, CDR2 FYNNEI. CDR3 sequence: CASSLGQGSYEQYF. The DNA for the CDR3 is TGTGCCAGCAGCTTGGGACAGGGGTCCTACGAGCAGTACTTC.

This rearrangement joins TRBV28 to TRBJ1-2; TRBD1 matches at 10 bases. In germline, CDR1 is MDHEN, CDR2 SYDVKM. The CDR3 totals 14 residues. V was clipped by 5 bases and J by 4 bases; unmatched bases: 4. CDR3 nucleotides: TGTGCCAGCAGTCAAGGGACAGGGGCCTATGGCTACACCTTC. This translates into CASSQGTGAYGYTF.

This clone was counted once. This chain joins TRBV5-4 and TRBJ2-4; 9 bases are a match to TRBD1. The CDR3 has 13 residues. With V trimmed by 4 bases and J by 5 bases, 1 base remained unmatched. Germline-derived CDR1 and CDR2 are SGHNT and YYREEE (reference sequence). CDR3 nucleotides: TGTGCCAGCAGCCGACAGGGGGAAAACATTCAGTACTTC. This encodes CASSRQGENIQYF.

V usage is TRBV6-2 or TRBV6-3 and J usage is TRBJ2-1; no reliable D call. V dropped 6 bases and J dropped 5 bases, with 17 bases sitting between them. The CDR3 spans 15 residues. The V gene's germline CDR1 is MNHEY and CDR2 SVGEGT. For the CDR3, the DNA is TGTGCCAGCAGCCTCCTGTTCCGGGTCGACAATGAGCAGTTCTTC. This sequence encodes CASSLLFRVDNEQFF.

This chain connects TRBV18 to TRBJ1-1; 7 nucleotides line up with TRBD1. The CDR3 loop spans 15 amino acids. CDR1 is KGHSH, CDR2 LQKENI, per germline. V shed 4 bases, J shed 5 bases, and the junction held 10 bases outside the gene matches. The CDR3 loop reads CASSQEQGWRTEAFF. In nucleotides, the CDR3 is TGTGCCAGCTCACAAGAACAGGGGTGGAGGACTGAAGCTTTCTTT.

J is TRBJ1-2 and V is TRBV5-1, with 8 bases identical to TRBD1. CDR1 SGHRS and CDR2 YFSETQ come from the germline V gene. This CDR3 has 15 residues. V lost 3 bases to trimming and J lost 7 bases; unmatched junction nucleotides: 11. The CDR3 here is CASSYTQGAPGGYTF. The CDR3 DNA follows: TGCGCCAGCAGCTACACCCAGGGGGCGCCGGGTGGCTACACCTTC.

This chain uses TRBV4-1 with TRBJ2-1; D is unresolved. Germline V gives CDR1 MGHRA, CDR2 YSYEKL. The CDR3 consists of 14 residues. V lost 1 base, J lost 7 bases, and 11 bases lay in between. The CDR3 region is CASSQVPGDNEQFF. CDR3 bases: TGCGCCAGCAGCCAAGTGCCAGGCGATAATGAGCAGTTCTTC.

The J gene is TRBJ2-7, the V gene TRBV4-1, with 9 positions matching TRBD1. J was trimmed by 3 bases and V by 2 bases; bases with no gene match: 8. In germline, CDR1 is MGHRA, CDR2 YSYEKL. The CDR3 totals 16 residues. For the CDR3, the DNA is TGCGCCAGCAGCCAATTCGGGGACAGGGCCCTCTACGAGCAGTACTTC. Translation gives CASSQFGDRALYEQYF.

The J gene is TRBJ2-1, the V gene TRBV24-1; no definite D call. The V end was cut by 3 bases, the J end by 4 bases, with 9 bases between. Germline V gives CDR1 KGHDR, CDR2 SFDVKD. The CDR3 has 14 residues. The CDR3 nucleotides read TGTGCCACCAGTGATATGACAATTTACAATGAGCAGTTCTTC. This codes for CATSDMTIYNEQFF.

This chain joins TRBV7-9 and TRBJ1-4; D is undetermined. CDR3 length: 16 residues. V was cut by 6 bases and J by 0 bases, with 14 bases left in between. CDR1 is SEHNR and CDR2 is FQNEAQ in the germline V gene (reference sequence). Here the CDR3 DNA reads TGTGCCAGCAGGACACTCCTTGGTCCAACTAATGAAAAACTGTTTTTT. Amino acid sequence: CASRTLLGPTNEKLFF. The whole variable domain, filled in from reference TRBV7-9 and TRBJ1-4, reads DTGVSQNPRHKITKRGQNVTFRCDPISEHNRLYWYRQTLGQGPEFLTYFQNEAQLEKSRLLSDRFSAERPKGSFSTLEIQRTEQGDSAMYLCASRTLLGPTNEKLFFGSGTQLSVL.

The genes are TRBV5-1 and TRBJ2-5; TRBD2 aligns across 8 bases. This CDR3 comprises 17 residues. V lost 0 bases, J lost 2 bases, and 9 bases stayed unmatched. Looked up from germline, CDR1 is SGHRS and CDR2 is YFSETQ. CDR3 in amino acids: CASSLGGLAGTQETQYF. CDR3 DNA sequence: TGCGCCAGCAGCTTGGGGGGGCTAGCGGGCACTCAAGAGACCCAGTACTTC.

J is TRBJ2-7 and V is TRBV6-5; TRBD1 matches at 12 bases. The CDR3 runs to 15 residues. The V and J ends lost 5 bases and 7 bases, in that order; junction bases with no gene match: 9. Per the germline V gene, CDR1 is MNHEY and CDR2 is SVGAGI. CDR3 protein: CASSRTGQGAGEQYF. CDR3 in DNA: TGTGCCAGCAGTAGGACGGGACAGGGGGCGGGGGAGCAGTACTTC.

The J gene is TRBJ2-1, the V gene TRBV6-5; 12 nucleotides match TRBD2. Trimming at V came to 4 bases and at J to 4 bases, leaving 5 bases not matched to a gene. The CDR3 is 16 amino acids. In germline, CDR1 is MNHEY, CDR2 SVGAGI. The CDR3 nucleotides read TGTGCCAGCAGTTCAAGACTAGCGGGAGCTTACAATGAGCAGTTCTTC. Protein: CASSSRLAGAYNEQFF.

The chain joins TRBV5-1 to TRBJ2-1; no firm D call. This CDR3 region has 18 residues. CDR1 SGHRS and CDR2 YFSETQ come from the germline V gene. V lost 3 bases to trimming and J lost 0 bases, with 19 bases between them. In DNA form, the CDR3 reads TGCGCCAGCAGCTCCCCCCTGATTCTGGCAAGCTCCTACAATGAGCAGTTCTTC. Protein sequence: CASSSPLILASSYNEQFF.

In nucleotides, the CDR3 is TGTGCCTCAAGTGGAGGGGGAGGGCGTTGGGAGACCCAGTACTTC. Translated, it gives CASSGGGGRWETQYF. V is TRBV30 and J is TRBJ2-5; possible D gene TRBD2, 7 bases. This CDR3 has 15 residues. The V gene lost 7 bases and the J gene lost 5 bases, with 23 bases spanning the gap. The germline CDR1 and CDR2 sequences are GTSNPN and SVGIG (reference sequence).

This clone is a singleton in its sample. The rearrangement links TRBV5-1 to TRBJ2-7, with D hard to call. The V end lost 5 bases, the J end lost 2 bases, and 11 bases lay between the germline ends. CDR1 and CDR2 from the germline V gene are SGHRS and YFSETQ. The CDR3 totals 13 residues. CDR3 DNA sequence: TGCGCCAGCAGGAGAGGCAGTACCTACGAGCAGTACTTC. Amino acid sequence: CASRRGSTYEQYF.

CDR3 sequence reads: CASSVSAGTDTQYF. DNA of the CDR3: TGTGCCAGCAGTGTGAGCGCGGGCACAGATACGCAGTATTTT. The gene calls are TRBV6-4 and TRBJ2-3; no clear D gene. Germline V CDR1 and CDR2: MRHNA, SNTAGT. With 4 bases removed from V and 1 base from J, the gap between germline ends came to 9 bases. The CDR3 loop spans 14 amino acids.

The rearrangement uses TRBV13 and TRBJ2-2; TRBD2 matches 11 bases. J was trimmed by 5 bases and V by 2 bases; bases with no gene match: 4. This CDR3 is built from 16 residues. The germline V gene has CDR1 PRHDT and CDR2 FYEKMQ (reference sequence). The CDR3 protein is CASSLQLAGVTGELFF. The CDR3 DNA is TGTGCCAGCAGCTTACAACTAGCGGGAGTAACCGGGGAGCTGTTTTTT.

The chain is built from TRBV7-6 and TRBJ1-3; the D gene is possibly TRBD1 (5 bases). CDR3 size: 16 residues. Germline-derived CDR1 and CDR2 are SGHVS and FNYEAQ. The V gene lost 5 bases and the J gene lost 0 bases, with 14 bases spanning the gap. CDR3 sequence reads: CASSPGTGPSGNTIYF. The CDR3 DNA reads TGTGCCAGCAGCCCAGGTACAGGTCCCTCTGGAAACACCATATATTTT. Using reference TRBV7-6 and TRBJ1-3 for the parts outside the CDR3, the full variable domain is GAGVSQSPRYKVTKRGQDVALRCDPISGHVSLYWYRQALGQGPEFLTYFNYEAQQDKSGLPNDRFSAERPEGSISTLTIQRTEQRDSAMYRCASSPGTGPSGNTIYFGEGSWLTVV.

The chain has TRBV18 and TRBJ1-3, with D perhaps TRBD1 (6 bases). The CDR3 extends over 16 amino acids. Trimming cost V 5 bases and J 1 base, with 15 bases left between them. Germline CDR1 KGHSH, CDR2 LQKENI. The DNA of the CDR3 is TGTGCCAGCTCAAATCTCCGGACAGATTCTGGAAACACCATATATTTT. It yields the protein CASSNLRTDSGNTIYF.

The V gene is TRBV23-1, the J gene TRBJ2-1; 13 nucleotides align to TRBD2. TRBV23-1 has ORF status, its function being uncertain. The V segment lost 0 bases and the J segment 11 bases; nucleotides outside the gene matches: 16. The CDR3 has 19 amino acids. The CDR3 bases are TGCGCCAGCAGTCAATCGAAAGGGAGGGTTGGGACTAGCGGGGAGAAGCAGTTCTTC. Protein: CASSQSKGRVGTSGEKQFF.

This clone was observed a single time. The rearrangement uses TRBV27 and TRBJ2-7; D possibly corresponds to TRBD1 (6 bases). Germline CDR1 reads MNHEY; CDR2 reads SMNVEV (reference sequence). There are 14 residues in the CDR3. With 7 bases removed from V and 2 bases from J, the gap between germline ends came to 15 bases. The CDR3 DNA reads TGTGCCAGCAACTCACAGGGATTACCCTACGAGCAGTACTTC. Translating gives CASNSQGLPYEQYF.

This rearrangement joins TRBV27 to TRBJ2-1; 7 nucleotides align to TRBD2. The CDR3 runs 14 residues. Germline-derived CDR1 and CDR2 are MNHEY and SMNVEV (reference sequence). The V gene end was trimmed by 2 bases and the J gene end by 3 bases; junction bases not matched to a gene: 1. The CDR3 region is CASSLAGDYNEQFF. In DNA form, the CDR3 reads TGTGCCAGCAGTTTAGCGGGGGACTACAATGAGCAGTTCTTC.

The rearrangement joins TRBV9 to TRBJ1-1; D might be TRBD1 (6 bases). This CDR3 comprises 15 residues. The ends were cut back, 0 bases at V and 4 bases at J, with 13 bases in the middle. CDR1 is SGDLS, CDR2 YYNGEE, per germline. This CDR3 reads CASSVVGGGSTEAFF. The CDR3 DNA is TGTGCCAGCAGCGTAGTAGGGGGAGGGAGCACTGAAGCTTTCTTT.

The gene calls are TRBV21-1 and TRBJ2-7; the DNA was not compared with TRBD2, the D call given in the table. TRBV21-1 is flagged as a pseudogene. The length of the CDR3 is 17 residues. The CDR3 DNA follows: TGTGCCAGCAGCAAATCCCTAGGCGGGGAGGCTCCCTACGAGCAGTACTTC. This sequence encodes CASSKSLGGEAPYEQYF.